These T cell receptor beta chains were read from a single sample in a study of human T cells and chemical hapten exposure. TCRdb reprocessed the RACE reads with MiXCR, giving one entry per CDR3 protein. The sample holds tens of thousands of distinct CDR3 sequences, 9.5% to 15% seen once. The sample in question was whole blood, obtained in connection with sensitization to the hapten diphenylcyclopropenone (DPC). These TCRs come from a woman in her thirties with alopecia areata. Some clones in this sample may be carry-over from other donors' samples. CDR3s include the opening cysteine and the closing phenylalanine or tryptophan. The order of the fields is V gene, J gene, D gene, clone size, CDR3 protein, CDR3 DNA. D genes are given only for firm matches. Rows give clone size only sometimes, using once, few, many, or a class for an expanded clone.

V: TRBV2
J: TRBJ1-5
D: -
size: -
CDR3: CASSEGQSNQPQHF
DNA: TGTGCCAGCAGCGAAGGGCAAAGCAATCAGCCCCAGCATTTT

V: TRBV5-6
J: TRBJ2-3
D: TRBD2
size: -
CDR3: CASTLRTSGYIDTQYF
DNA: TGTGCCAGCACCCTCCGGACTAGCGGATACATAGATACGCAGTATTTT

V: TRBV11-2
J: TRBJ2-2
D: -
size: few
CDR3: CASSLFARVTGELFF
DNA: TGTGCCAGCAGCCTCTTCGCCCGAGTTACCGGGGAGCTGTTTTTT

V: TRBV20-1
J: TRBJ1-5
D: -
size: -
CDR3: CSARRDTNQPQHF
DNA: TGCAGTGCTAGGCGGGACACCAATCAGCCCCAGCATTTT

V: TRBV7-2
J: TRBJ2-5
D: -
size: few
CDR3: CASSFGSQGQTQYF
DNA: TGTGCCAGCAGCTTCGGCTCCCAGGGCCAGACCCAGTACTTC

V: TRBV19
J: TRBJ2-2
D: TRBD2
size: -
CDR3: CASSMRGGTGELFF
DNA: TGTGCCAGTAGTATGCGGGGGGGCACCGGGGAGCTGTTTTTT

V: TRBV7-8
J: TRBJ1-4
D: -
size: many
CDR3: CASSLGRGGNEKLFF
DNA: TGTGCCAGCAGCTTAGGTCGGGGGGGAAATGAAAAACTGTTTTTT

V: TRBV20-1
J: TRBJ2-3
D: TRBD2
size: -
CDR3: CSASLTSGRAADTQYF
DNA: TGCAGTGCTAGCCTGACTAGCGGGAGGGCCGCCGATACGCAGTATTTT

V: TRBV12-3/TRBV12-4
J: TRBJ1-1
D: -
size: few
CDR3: CASSFSGAEAFF
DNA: TGTGCCAGCAGTTTCTCCGGGGCTGAAGCTTTCTTT

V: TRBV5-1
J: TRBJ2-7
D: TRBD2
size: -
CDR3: CASSPPPSGPSSYEQYF
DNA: TGCGCCAGCAGCCCACCTCCTAGCGGGCCGAGCTCCTACGAGCAGTACTTC

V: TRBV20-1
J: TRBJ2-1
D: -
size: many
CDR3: CSARKLSSYNEQFF
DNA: TGCAGTGCTAGGAAGCTGAGCTCCTACAATGAGCAGTTCTTC

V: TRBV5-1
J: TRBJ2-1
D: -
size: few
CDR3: CASSSAGAYNEQFF
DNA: TGCGCCAGCAGCTCAGCAGGGGCGTACAATGAGCAGTTCTTC

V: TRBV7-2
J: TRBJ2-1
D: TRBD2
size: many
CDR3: CASSLSSPSSGRVQNEQFF
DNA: TGTGCCAGCAGCTTGTCCTCACCTTCTAGCGGGAGAGTACAGAATGAGCAGTTCTTC

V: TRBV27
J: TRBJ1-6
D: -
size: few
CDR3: CASNPEGASNSPLHF
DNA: TGTGCCAGCAACCCCGAGGGCGCATCGAATTCACCCCTCCACTTT

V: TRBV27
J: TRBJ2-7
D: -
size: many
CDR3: CASSSPGAGESYEQYF
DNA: TGTGCCAGCAGTTCCCCCGGCGCAGGGGAATCCTACGAGCAGTACTTC

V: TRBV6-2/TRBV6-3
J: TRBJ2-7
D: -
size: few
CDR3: CASTFGYEQYF
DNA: TGTGCCAGCACGTTCGGATACGAGCAGTACTTC

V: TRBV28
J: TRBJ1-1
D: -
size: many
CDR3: CASRFSRGNTEAFF
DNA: TGTGCCAGCAGATTCAGCAGGGGGAACACTGAAGCTTTCTTT

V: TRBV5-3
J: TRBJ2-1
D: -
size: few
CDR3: CARSSSSYNEQFF
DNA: TGTGCCAGAAGCTCGAGCTCCTACAATGAGCAGTTCTTC

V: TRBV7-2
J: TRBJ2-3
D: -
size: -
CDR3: CASSLAPLALDTQYF
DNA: TGTGCCAGCAGCTTAGCGCCGCTAGCCTTAGATACGCAGTATTTT

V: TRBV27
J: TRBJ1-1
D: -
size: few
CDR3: CATARGRDTEAFF
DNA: TGTGCCACCGCCCGGGGGCGCGACACTGAAGCTTTCTTT

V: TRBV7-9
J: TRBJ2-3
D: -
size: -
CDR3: CASSLAIVASDTQYF
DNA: TGTGCCAGCAGCTTAGCTATCGTGGCGTCAGATACGCAGTATTTT

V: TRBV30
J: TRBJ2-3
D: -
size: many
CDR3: CAWSVRRADTQYF
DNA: TGTGCCTGGAGTGTACGGCGGGCAGATACGCAGTATTTT

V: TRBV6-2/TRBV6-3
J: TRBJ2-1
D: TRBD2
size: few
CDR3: CASSYYPAGVNNEQFF
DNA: TGTGCCAGCAGTTACTATCCAGCGGGAGTGAACAATGAGCAGTTCTTC

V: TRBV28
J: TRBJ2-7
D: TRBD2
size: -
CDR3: CASSFTDLTSGPSYEQYF
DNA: TGTGCCAGCAGTTTTACAGACCTTACTAGCGGGCCCTCCTACGAGCAGTACTTC

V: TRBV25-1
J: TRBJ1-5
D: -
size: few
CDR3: CASSEATGTQPQHF
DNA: TGTGCCAGCAGTGAAGCTACGGGTACACAGCCCCAGCATTTT

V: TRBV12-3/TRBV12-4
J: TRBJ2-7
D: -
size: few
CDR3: CASSFRWEASEQYF
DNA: TGTGCCAGCAGTTTTAGGTGGGAGGCGTCCGAGCAGTACTTC

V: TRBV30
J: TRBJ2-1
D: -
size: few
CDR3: CAWRQGLDEQFF
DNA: TGTGCCTGGAGGCAGGGCCTGGATGAGCAGTTCTTC

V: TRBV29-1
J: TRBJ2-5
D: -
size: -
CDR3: CSVISGEETQYF
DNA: TGCAGCGTTATCTCAGGGGAAGAGACCCAGTACTTC

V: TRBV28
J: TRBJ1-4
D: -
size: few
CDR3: CAGGREKLFF
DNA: TGTGCGGGAGGTCGAGAAAAACTGTTTTTT

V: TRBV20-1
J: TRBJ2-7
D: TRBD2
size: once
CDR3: CSATGLAGAYEQYF
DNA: TGCAGTGCTACAGGGCTAGCGGGTGCATACGAGCAGTACTTC

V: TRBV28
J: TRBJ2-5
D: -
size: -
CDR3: CASRLASGTQYF
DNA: TGTGCCAGCCGCCTAGCCAGTGGGACCCAGTACTTC

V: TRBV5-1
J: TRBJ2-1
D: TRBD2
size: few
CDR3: CASSLTSGYNEQFF
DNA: TGCGCCAGCAGCTTGACTAGCGGTTACAATGAGCAGTTCTTC

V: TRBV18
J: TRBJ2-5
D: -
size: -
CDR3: CASSPLGGTETQYF
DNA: TGTGCCAGCTCACCACTCGGGGGAACAGAGACCCAGTACTTC

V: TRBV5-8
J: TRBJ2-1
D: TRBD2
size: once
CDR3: CASCYLGRDVHNEQFF
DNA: TGTGCCAGCTGTTATCTGGGGAGGGATGTGCACAATGAGCAGTTCTTC

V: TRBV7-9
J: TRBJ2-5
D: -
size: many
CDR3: CASSKSRAYQETQYF
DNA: TGTGCCAGCAGCAAATCTCGAGCGTACCAAGAGACCCAGTACTTC

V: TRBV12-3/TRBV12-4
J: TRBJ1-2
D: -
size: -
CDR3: CASSLRGDYGYTF
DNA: TGTGCCAGCAGTTTAAGGGGAGACTATGGCTACACCTTC

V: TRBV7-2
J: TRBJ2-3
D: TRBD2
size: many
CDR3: CASRAWGLAGGSTDTQYF
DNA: TGTGCCAGCAGGGCCTGGGGTTTGGCGGGAGGGAGCACAGATACGCAGTATTTT

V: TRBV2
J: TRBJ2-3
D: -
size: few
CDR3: CASSEEKATNTQYF
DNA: TGTGCCAGCAGTGAAGAGAAGGCGACGAATACGCAGTATTTT

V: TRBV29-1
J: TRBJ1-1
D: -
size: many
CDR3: CSVDPILGAGAFF
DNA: TGCAGCGTTGACCCGATTCTAGGAGCTGGGGCTTTCTTT

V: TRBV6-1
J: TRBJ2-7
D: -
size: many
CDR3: CASSAGVSSIPYEQYF
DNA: TGTGCCAGCAGCGCAGGGGTGAGCTCCATTCCCTACGAGCAGTACTTC

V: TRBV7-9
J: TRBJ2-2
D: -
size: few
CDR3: CASSGSEGGELFF
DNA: TGTGCCAGCAGCGGGAGCGAGGGCGGGGAGCTGTTTTTT

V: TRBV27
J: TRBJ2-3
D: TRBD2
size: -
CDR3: CASSGQGLAFDTQYF
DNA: TGTGCCAGCAGTGGACAGGGACTAGCGTTCGATACGCAGTATTTT